This T cell receptor beta chain was sequenced in a study of graft-versus-host responses after intestinal transplantation. Study as a whole: Recipients obtained multivisceral, liver-intestinal, or isolated intestinal transplants. All of the recipients had induction that used anti-thymocyte globulin, then tacrolimus and steroids for approximately 3 years. Study-wide points: Present in recipient marrow, GvH clones included some that appeared first in ileum or blood. HvG clone declines early post-transplant were associated with peak circulating GvH levels.

Generated by immunoSEQ multiplex PCR, the TCRdb table keeps only in-frame clones and is missing some. The repertoire holds about 120,000 clones, with about 95% as singletons. As for this clone: Its antigen is not known.

The CDR3 is 15 amino acids. CDR1 is LGHNA, CDR2 YSLEER, per germline. Trimming shortened V by 2 bases and J by 0 bases, and 10 bases separated the two germline ends. This TCR was sampled from a human donor who received an intestinal transplant. The chain has TRBV4-3 and TRBJ1-1; D not certain. Source: unstimulated CD8+ T cells sorted from spleen or lymph node cells, taken before intestinal transplant. CDR3 sequence (DNA): TGCGCCAGCAGCCAAAACGATAGATTGAACACTGAAGCTTTCTTT. Its translation is CASSQNDRLNTEAFF.